Below are 28 T cell receptor beta chains sequenced from a single sample in a study of T cells after yellow fever vaccination. TCRdb used MiXCR to reprocess the 5' RACE reads, holding one entry per CDR3 protein. The data hold just under 600,000 distinct CDR3 sequences, with approximately 13% observed a single time. The specimen was PBMCs, collected on the day of the yellow fever booster vaccination. These receptors were taken from a man aged 25 to 40 who received the YFV17D yellow fever vaccine.

The V call is TRBV12-3 or TRBV12-4, the J call TRBJ1-5; tentatively, D is TRBD1 (5 bases). The CDR3 has 15 amino acids. V was pared by 5 bases and J by 2 bases, with 13 bases between. CDR3 protein: CASSAEWGGNQPQHF. The CDR3, as DNA: TGTGCCAGCAGTGCCGAGTGGGGGGGCAATCAGCCCCAGCATTTT.

This clonotype was recorded at least ten times. CDR3 amino acids: CASSHNVGHPEQYF. The DNA for the CDR3 is TGTGCCAGCAGTCATAATGTGGGACACCCCGAGCAGTACTTC. This chain connects TRBV7-9 to TRBJ2-7; TRBD1 might be the D (6 bases). Germline V gene lookup returns CDR1 SEHNR and CDR2 FQNEAQ (reference sequence). V lost 6 bases and J lost 6, with 18 bases in between. The CDR3 is made up of 14 amino acids.

The CDR3 loop reads CASSLDRVSGANVLTF. The CDR3 DNA follows: TGTGCCAGCAGCTTGGACAGGGTCTCAGGGGCCAACGTCCTGACTTTC. The chain links TRBV5-4 to TRBJ2-6; possibly TRBD1 for D (6 bases). CDR3 length equals 16 residues. Germline V gene lookup returns CDR1 SGHNT and CDR2 YYREEE (reference sequence). The V end was cut by 0 bases, the J end by 4 bases, with 11 bases between.

This clonotype was recorded a few times. The chain is built from TRBV12-3 or TRBV12-4 and TRBJ2-3; 7 bases fit TRBD2. Unmatched junction bases numbered 9, after V lost 5 bases and J lost 7 bases. The CDR3 covers 14 residues. In DNA, the CDR3 is TGTGCCAGCAGTCCCAATGATGGGACTAATACGCAGTATTTT. This sequence encodes CASSPNDGTNTQYF.

This clonotype was seen just once. CDR3 nucleotides: TGTGCCAGCAGGGGCTATACTAGAACTCTCTACAATGAGCAGTTCTTC. Protein: CASRGYTRTLYNEQFF. This chain uses TRBV25-1 with TRBJ2-1; TRBD2 is a possible D gene (5 bases). Germline lookup yields CDR1 MGHDK and CDR2 SYGVNS. Trimming took 6 bases from V and 3 from J, leaving 18 bases between them. The CDR3 consists of 16 residues.

At least ten counts were recorded for this clonotype. The gene calls are TRBV20-1 and TRBJ2-7, with 8 bases lining up with TRBD1. Germline V lookup: CDR1 DFQATT, CDR2 SNEGSKA (reference sequence). The CDR3 is made up of 13 amino acids. V was clipped by 6 bases and J by 4 bases; unmatched bases: 8. The CDR3 nucleotides read TGCAGTGCCCCGGACAGGGCAACTTACGAGCAGTACTTC. Translating gives CSAPDRATYEQYF.

The V and J genes are TRBV5-4 and TRBJ2-5; 14 nucleotides match TRBD2. V was clipped by 4 bases and J by 4 bases; unmatched bases: 9. Per germline, CDR1 SGHNT and CDR2 YYREEE (reference sequence). This CDR3 region has 17 residues. This CDR3 is CASSVRLAGGPGETQYF. The CDR3 DNA follows: TGTGCCAGCAGCGTCAGACTAGCGGGAGGGCCAGGAGAGACCCAGTACTTC.

This clonotype came up a few times. This chain links TRBV12-3 or TRBV12-4 with TRBJ1-5, with D possibly being TRBD1 (5 bases). This CDR3 has 14 residues. Deletions cut 4 bases from V and 3 bases from J, with 10 bases between. In nucleotides, the CDR3 is TGTGCCAGCAGTTCGGGACTGTACAATCAGCCCCAGCATTTT. It is translated as CASSSGLYNQPQHF.

This clonotype turned up a few times. The rearrangement links TRBV5-1 to TRBJ2-7, with 8 bases identical to TRBD2. The ends lost 1 base at V and 0 bases at J; junction bases unmatched: 6. Germline V gene data show CDR1 as SGHRS and CDR2 as YFSETQ. The CDR3 loop spans 16 amino acids. The CDR3 sequence is CASSLQGGRSSYEQYF. As DNA, the CDR3 is TGCGCCAGCAGCTTGCAGGGCGGGAGGAGCTCCTACGAGCAGTACTTC.

The rearrangement uses TRBV28 and TRBJ2-3; the D is unclear. Germline CDR1 reads MDHEN; CDR2 reads SYDVKM. CDR3 length equals 12 residues. The V gene lost 6 bases and the J gene lost 6 bases, with 10 bases spanning the gap. The CDR3 bases are TGTGCCAGCAGGATATCTGGGGATACGCAGTATTTT. Amino acid sequence: CASRISGDTQYF.

V usage is TRBV28 and J usage is TRBJ1-3; unclear D gene. This CDR3 is 16 amino acids long. The germline V gene encodes CDR1 MDHEN and CDR2 SYDVKM. Trimming left V 2 bases short and J 0 bases short, with 11 bases between. The CDR3 region has the DNA TGTGCCAGCAGTTTAGGGAATCCAACCTCTGGAAACACCATATATTTT. Encoded protein: CASSLGNPTSGNTIYF.

This clonotype was found a few times. J is TRBJ2-3 and V is TRBV3-1; maybe TRBD2 (5 bases). V was pared by 4 bases and J by 3 bases, with 11 bases between. Looked up from germline, CDR1 is LGHDT and CDR2 is YNNKEL (reference sequence). This CDR3 is 14 amino acids long. The CDR3 DNA reads as TGTGCCAGCAGCCCCCGGGAATTAACAGATACGCAGTATTTT. Amino acid sequence: CASSPRELTDTQYF.

This clonotype was observed a handful of times. J is TRBJ2-7 and V is TRBV6-1, with TRBD2 as a possible D gene (6 bases). CDR3 length: 14 amino acids. V dropped 8 bases and J dropped 3 bases, with 17 bases sitting between them. Germline V gene sequence: CDR1 MNHNS, CDR2 SASEGT. CDR3 sequence (DNA): TGTGCCAGCCGGGGGACGGGATTCGACTACGAGCAGTACTTC. Protein sequence: CASRGTGFDYEQYF.

The chain uses TRBV2 and TRBJ2-7, with D perhaps TRBD1 (6 bases). Germline values: CDR1 SNHLY, CDR2 FYNNEI. The V and J ends lost 7 bases and 2 bases respectively, with 15 bases between them. This CDR3 has 14 amino acids. CDR3 bases: TGTGCCAGCACAGAATGGGGACAAGCCTACGAGCAGTACTTC. As protein: CASTEWGQAYEQYF. The full variable domain, its missing parts supplied by reference TRBV2 and TRBJ2-7, is EPEVTQTPSHQVTQMGQEVILRCVPISNHLYFYWYRQILGQKVEFLVSFYNNEISEKSEIFDDQFSVERPDGSNFTLKIRSTKLEDSAMYFCASTEWGQAYEQYFGPGTRLTVT.

This clonotype has a handful of counts. The chain joins TRBV25-1 to TRBJ1-5; D remains ambiguous. The germline gives CDR1 MGHDK, CDR2 SYGVNS. Between the trimmed V and J ends, which lost 6 bases and 7 bases, there was a span of 16 bases. This CDR3 region has 14 residues. The CDR3 region is CASSFPRGEQPQHF. The CDR3 nucleotides read TGTGCCAGCAGCTTCCCCCGAGGAGAGCAGCCCCAGCATTTT.

In this sample, this clonotype turned up many times. J is TRBJ2-2 and V is TRBV5-1; D may be TRBD1 (6 bases). The ends were cut back, 4 bases at V and 0 bases at J, with 10 bases in the middle. The CDR3 contains 15 residues. CDR1 is SGHRS and CDR2 is YFSETQ in the germline V gene. This CDR3 reads CASSPGTPNTGELFF. The DNA for the CDR3 is TGCGCCAGCAGCCCAGGGACACCGAACACCGGGGAGCTGTTTTTT.

The chain joins TRBV5-1 to TRBJ2-7, with D perhaps TRBD1 or TRBD2 (5 bases each). There are 14 residues in the CDR3. The germline CDR1 and CDR2 sequences are SGHRS and YFSETQ. V was pared by 4 bases and J by 6 bases, with 17 bases between. The CDR3 is CASSPIRDESEQYF. As DNA, the CDR3 is TGCGCCAGCAGCCCGATCCGGGACGAAAGCGAGCAGTACTTC.

The gene calls are TRBV7-2 and TRBJ2-6, with TRBD1 identical over 7 bases. The germline CDR1 and CDR2 sequences are SGHTA and FQGNSA. This CDR3 region has 16 residues. V was pared by 5 bases and J by 1 base, with 5 bases of the junction left unmatched. The CDR3 reads CASSKDRVSGANVLTF. In nucleotides, the CDR3 is TGTGCCAGCAGCAAAGACAGGGTTTCTGGGGCCAACGTCCTGACTTTC.

This clonotype was seen only a few times. V is TRBV19 and J is TRBJ1-5; D gene uncertain. The CDR3 is 14 residues long. V lost 4 bases and J 3 bases, leaving 10 bases between the germline ends. From germline, CDR1 is LNHDA and CDR2 SQIVND (reference sequence). Here the CDR3 reads CASSTRGFNQPQHF. In DNA, the CDR3 is TGTGCCAGTAGTACCCGGGGATTCAATCAGCCCCAGCATTTT.

The CDR3 nucleotides read TGTGCCAGCAGCTTATCGGCAGGAGGAGAGACCCAGTACTTC. Amino acids: CASSLSAGGETQYF. The chain employs TRBV7-2 and TRBJ2-5; the D gene is possibly TRBD2 (5 bases). The V end was cut by 2 bases, the J end by 4 bases, with 11 bases between. The CDR3 consists of 14 residues. Germline V gene lookup returns CDR1 SGHTA and CDR2 FQGNSA.

The gene calls are TRBV6-1 and TRBJ2-7, with TRBD1 matching 9 bases. CDR3 length: 13 residues. Germline V lookup: CDR1 MNHNS, CDR2 SASEGT. The ends lost 10 bases at V and 5 bases at J; junction bases unmatched: 9. The CDR3 sequence is CATTGQGRDEQYF. The CDR3 nucleotides are TGTGCCACGACGGGACAGGGAAGGGACGAGCAGTACTTC.

CDR3 DNA: TGCGCCAGCAGCCAGGAGGACAGGGGGCATTACGAGCAGTACTTC. Its protein product is CASSQEDRGHYEQYF. V usage is TRBV4-3 and J usage is TRBJ2-7, with TRBD1 matching over 11 bases. J was trimmed by 4 bases and V by 3 bases; bases with no gene match: 5. In germline, CDR1 is LGHNA, CDR2 YSLEER. The CDR3 has 15 amino acids.

This clonotype occurred a few times. The chain recombines TRBV6-1 with TRBJ2-7, with 7 positions matching TRBD1. The CDR3 has 15 amino acids. Germline V gene data show CDR1 as MNHNS and CDR2 as SASEGT. Trimming took 6 bases from V and 2 from J; bases not matched to a gene: 10. The CDR3 nucleotides read TGTGCCAGCAGAACCCCCCACAGGGGCACCTACGAGCAGTACTTC. Amino acid sequence: CASRTPHRGTYEQYF.

This chain connects TRBV6-2 or TRBV6-3 to TRBJ2-1; 10 bases are shared with TRBD2. V shed 2 bases, J shed 4 bases, and the junction held 2 bases outside the gene matches. The CDR3 totals 15 residues. The V gene's germline CDR1 is MNHEY and CDR2 SVGEGT. CDR3 protein: CASSYPSGRYNEQFF. CDR3 DNA sequence: TGTGCCAGCAGTTACCCTAGCGGGAGATACAATGAGCAGTTCTTC.

This clonotype has a count of ten or more. The V and J genes are TRBV6-5 and TRBJ2-3, with no clear D. Trimming cost V 2 bases and J 5 bases, with 8 bases left between them. The CDR3 is 13 amino acids. From germline, CDR1 is MNHEY and CDR2 SVGAGI. CDR3 coding DNA: TGTGCCAGCAGTTACCCCGGGCGAGATACGCAGTATTTT. It translates to CASSYPGRDTQYF.

This clonotype was found many times. The chain recombines TRBV9 with TRBJ1-3, with a tentative D call TRBD1 (5 bases). The length of the CDR3 is 13 residues. CDR1 is SGDLS, CDR2 YYNGEE, per germline. Trimming took 4 bases from V and 4 from J, leaving 9 bases between them. For the CDR3, the DNA is TGTGCCAGCAGCCCGCGGACAGGAAACACCATATATTTT. Translated: CASSPRTGNTIYF.

This clonotype was counted a few times. The V call is TRBV20-1, the J call TRBJ2-7; 9 positions match TRBD2. The CDR3 loop spans 15 amino acids. Germline trimming cut 6 bases from V and 2 bases from J; bases unmatched to any gene: 11. Germline V gives CDR1 DFQATT, CDR2 SNEGSKA (reference sequence). This CDR3 reads CSATEAGGRAYEQYF. DNA for the CDR3: TGCAGTGCCACCGAAGCGGGAGGACGTGCCTACGAGCAGTACTTC.

This chain uses TRBV29-1 with TRBJ2-1; 10 nucleotides match TRBD2. In germline, CDR1 is SQVTM, CDR2 ANQGSEA. Losses at the gene ends were 3 bases for V and 1 base for J; bases not matched to a gene: 3. The CDR3 covers 15 residues. CDR3 nucleotide sequence: TGCAGCGTTGATAGCGGGAGGTATTCCTACAATGAGCAGTTCTTC. Translating gives CSVDSGRYSYNEQFF.